The table lists the clone carrying this TCR beta chain with many counts. These data come from a study of CD8+CD57+ T cells in acquired aplastic anemia. Trimming cost V 3 bases and J 3 bases, with 9 bases left between them. Germline loops: CDR1 DFQATT, CDR2 SNEGSKA (reference sequence). The CDR3 runs to 12 residues. The template for TCR beta VDJ and CDR3 sequence profiling was genomic DNA. TCRdb re-analysed the reads in MiXCR, keeping a single row per CDR3 protein. This sample yields some 200,000 distinct CDR3 sequences, of which 48% are seen a single time; 1.8% belongs to the top ten. Before being chosen for sequencing, patients had shown CD8+CD57+ cell expansion by flow cytometry. Among the patients, none had received any therapy at the time of blood sampling.

What was sequenced was sorted CD4+, CD8+, or CD8+CD57+ T cells (not recorded which) from PBMCs. This clonotype was sampled from a human donor with aplastic anemia. V is TRBV20-1 and J is TRBJ2-7, with D maybe TRBD1 (6 bases). CDR3 sequence (DNA): TGCAGTGCTAGGGACAGAGTCTACGAGCAGTACTTC. Translating gives CSARDRVYEQYF.